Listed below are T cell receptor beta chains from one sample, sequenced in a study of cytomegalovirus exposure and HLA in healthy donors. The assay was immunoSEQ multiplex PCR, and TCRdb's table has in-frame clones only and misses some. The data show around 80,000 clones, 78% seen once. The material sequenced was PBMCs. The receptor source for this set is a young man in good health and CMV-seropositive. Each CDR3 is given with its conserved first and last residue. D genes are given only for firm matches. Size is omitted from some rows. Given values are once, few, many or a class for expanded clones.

TGTGCCAGCAGCTTGACTCCTGCGGGGCAGCCCCAGCATTTT,CASSLTPAGQPQHF,.,TRBV11-1,.,14,TRBJ1-5
TGCAGCGTTTCTAACACTGAAGCTTTCTTT,CSVSNTEAFF,.,TRBV29-1,.,10,TRBJ1-1
TGTGCCAGCAGTTTGGGACTAGCGGGAGGGGAGCAGTACTTC,CASSLGLAGGEQYF,TRBD2,TRBV27,.,14,TRBJ2-7
TGCGCCAGCAGCTTGGAAGGGGGTCTAACCTACGAGCAGTACTTC,CASSLEGGLTYEQYF,.,TRBV5-1,.,15,TRBJ2-7
TGCGCCAGCAGACTTGTGCCAAGCACTGAAGCTTTCTTT,CASRLVPSTEAFF,.,TRBV4-1,once,13,TRBJ1-1
TGTGCCAGCAGCTTGCTCGGGGGACCTAGCAATCAGCCCCAGCATTTT,CASSLLGGPSNQPQHF,.,TRBV5-6,.,16,TRBJ1-5
TGTGCCAGCAGCTTGATGGGGCCAGGGTACGAGCAGTACTTC,CASSLMGPGYEQYF,.,TRBV5-6,.,14,TRBJ2-7
TGTGCCAGCAAGGACACCGGCGGAGAAAAACTGTTTTTT,CASKDTGGEKLFF,.,TRBV25-1,.,13,TRBJ1-4
TGTGCCAGCAGCTCAAAAACGACCGGGGGCTACGAGCAGTACTTC,CASSSKTTGGYEQYF,.,TRBV5-4,few,15,TRBJ2-7
TGCGCCAGCAGCCAAGCTAGCGGATACTACGAGCAGTACTTC,CASSQASGYYEQYF,TRBD2,TRBV4-1,.,14,TRBJ2-7
TGTGCCAGTAGTGGCGGGACAGGGAGCGAGCAGTACTTC,CASSGGTGSEQYF,TRBD1,TRBV19,.,13,TRBJ2-7
TGTGCCAGCAGCCAAGAGGGACAGGGGTCGGAGACGCAGTTCTTC,CASSQEGQGSETQFF,TRBD1,TRBV4-2,.,15,TRBJ2-1
TGTGCCAGCAGCCCCGGGACAGGGGGAAGTAACACTGAAGCTTTCTTT,CASSPGTGGSNTEAFF,TRBD1,TRBV7-6,.,16,TRBJ1-1
TGTGCCACCTTGACAAACCGCCTCTCCTACGAGCAGTACTTC,CATLTNRLSYEQYF,.,TRBV6-1,.,14,TRBJ2-7
TGTGCCATCAGTGAAGGGAGCGGGTCGTTTGAGCAGTTCTTC,CAISEGSGSFEQFF,.,TRBV10-3,.,14,TRBJ2-1
TGTGCCAGCAGCTTAGGGTCCATCAGAAACACTGAAGCTTTCTTT,CASSLGSIRNTEAFF,.,TRBV7-6,.,15,TRBJ1-1
TGTGCCAGCAGCATACAGATAGCGGGAACCTCCTACGAGCAGTACTTC,CASSIQIAGTSYEQYF,TRBD2,TRBV7-2,.,16,TRBJ2-7
TGTGCCAGCACCGCGGGAGAGGGCGAGCAGTACTTC,CASTAGEGEQYF,TRBD2,TRBV28,.,12,TRBJ2-7
TGTGCCAGCAAGCCTGATACTAGCACAGATACGCAGTATTTT,CASKPDTSTDTQYF,.,TRBV27,.,14,TRBJ2-3
TGTGCCAGCAGCCAGACACAAGATACGCAGTATTTT,CASSQTQDTQYF,.,TRBV7-8,.,12,TRBJ2-3
TGTGCCATCACTAGGGACAGGGCTGGAAACACCATATATTTT,CAITRDRAGNTIYF,TRBD1,TRBV10-3,.,14,TRBJ1-3
TGCAGCGTTGAAGGCCATTGGAGCTCCTACAATGAGCAGTTCTTC,CSVEGHWSSYNEQFF,.,TRBV29-1,.,15,TRBJ2-1